This T cell receptor (beta chain) was identified in a study of technical replicates of blood from a few donors. V lost 5 bases and J lost 0; bases outside the gene matches: 10. Germline CDR1 and CDR2: LNHNV and YYDKDF (reference sequence). The CDR3 is 17 residues long. The repertoire was sequenced with immunoSEQ multiplex PCR; TCRdb's copy has only in-frame clones and lacks some. The table lists under 110,000 clones, 96% of them singletons. The receptor comes from a human donor in good health. The specimen was T cells isolated from PBMCs. V usage is TRBV15 and J usage is TRBJ2-3; 8 nucleotides line up with TRBD2. The CDR3 reads CATSLGSLAGSTDTQYF. The CDR3 nucleotides are TGTGCCACCAGCCTTGGGAGCCTAGCGGGCAGCACAGATACGCAGTATTTT.